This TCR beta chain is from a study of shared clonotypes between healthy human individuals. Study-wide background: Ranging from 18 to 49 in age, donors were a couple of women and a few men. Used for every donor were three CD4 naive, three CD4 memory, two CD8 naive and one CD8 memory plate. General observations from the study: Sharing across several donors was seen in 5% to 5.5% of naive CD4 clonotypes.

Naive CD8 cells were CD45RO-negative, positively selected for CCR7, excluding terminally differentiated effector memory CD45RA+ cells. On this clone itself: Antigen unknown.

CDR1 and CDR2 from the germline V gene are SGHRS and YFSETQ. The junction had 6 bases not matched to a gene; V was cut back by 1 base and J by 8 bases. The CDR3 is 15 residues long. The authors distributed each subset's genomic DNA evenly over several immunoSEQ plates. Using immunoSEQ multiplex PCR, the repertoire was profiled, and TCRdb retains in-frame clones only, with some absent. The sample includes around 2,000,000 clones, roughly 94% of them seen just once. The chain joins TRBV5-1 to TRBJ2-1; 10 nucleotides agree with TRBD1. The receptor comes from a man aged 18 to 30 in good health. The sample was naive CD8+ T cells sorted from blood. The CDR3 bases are TGCGCCAGCAGCTTGAGACAGGGGGCGATCGATGAGCAGTTCTTC. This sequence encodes CASSLRQGAIDEQFF. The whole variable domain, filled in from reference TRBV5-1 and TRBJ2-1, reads KAGVTQTPRYLIKTRGQQVTLSCSPISGHRSVSWYQQTPGQGLQFLFEYFSETQRNKGNFPGRFSGRQFSNSRSEMNVSTLELGDSALYLCASSLRQGAIDEQFFGPGTRLTVL.